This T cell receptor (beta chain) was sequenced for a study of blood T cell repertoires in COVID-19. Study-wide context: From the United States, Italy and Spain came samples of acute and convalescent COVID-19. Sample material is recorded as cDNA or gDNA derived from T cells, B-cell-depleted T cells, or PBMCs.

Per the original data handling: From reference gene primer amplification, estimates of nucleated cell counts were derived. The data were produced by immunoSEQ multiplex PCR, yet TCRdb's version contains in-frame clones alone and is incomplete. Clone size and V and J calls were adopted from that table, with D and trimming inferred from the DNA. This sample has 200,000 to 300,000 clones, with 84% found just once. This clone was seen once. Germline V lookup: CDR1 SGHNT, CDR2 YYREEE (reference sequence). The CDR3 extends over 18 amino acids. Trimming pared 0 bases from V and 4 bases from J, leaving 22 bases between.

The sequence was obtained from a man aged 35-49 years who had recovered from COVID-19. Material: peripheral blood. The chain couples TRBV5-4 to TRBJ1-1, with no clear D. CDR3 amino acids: CASSLGRGMILVATEAFF. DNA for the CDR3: TGTGCCAGCAGCTTGGGGCGGGGAATGATACTGGTGGCCACTGAAGCTTTCTTT.